The T cell receptor (beta chain) described here comes from a study of blood T cell repertoires in COVID-19. CDR1 is MNHEY and CDR2 is SVGAGI in the germline V gene. The V segment lost 2 bases and the J segment 3 bases; nucleotides outside the gene matches: 4. The CDR3 length is 14 residues. Original processing notes: Reference gene primer amplification gave nucleated cell count estimates. Assay used: immunoSEQ multiplex PCR; TCRdb lists only in-frame clones, some missing. From that table come the V and J calls and clone size; the DNA was used to work out D and trimming. The sample holds a few hundred thousand clones, almost 90% seen once.

The source material was PBMCs or T cells enriched from blood (not recorded which). The chain recombines TRBV6-5 with TRBJ2-7; 7 nucleotides line up with TRBD2. The TCR comes from a woman in her twenties or thirties who had been exposed to COVID-19. CDR3: CASSYSGDFYEQYF. The CDR3 DNA sequence: TGTGCCAGCAGTTACAGCGGGGACTTCTACGAGCAGTACTTC.